Listed below are T cell receptor beta chains from one sample, sequenced in a study of cytomegalovirus exposure and HLA in healthy donors. Sequenced by immunoSEQ multiplex PCR; TCRdb stores in-frame clones only, minus some. The table shows under 150,000 clones, with 88% occurring only once. The sequenced sample consisted of PBMCs. The receptors stem from a woman in her late teens or twenties in good health and CMV-seropositive. CDR3s include the opening cysteine and the closing phenylalanine or tryptophan. D genes are given only for firm matches. Not all rows give a size; the values are once, few, many and, for expanded clones, a class.

v_gene	abundance	j_gene	d_gene	CDR3aa	CDR3nt
TRBV4-1	-	TRBJ1-2	-	CASSQGRGGLYGYTF	TGCGCCAGCAGCCAAGGTCGGGGGGGGCTTTATGGCTACACCTTC
TRBV18	-	TRBJ1-2	TRBD1	CASSPTGGGYTF	TGTGCCAGCTCACCCACAGGGGGAGGCTACACCTTC
TRBV7-9	-	TRBJ1-2	-	CASSLALPDSYTF	TGTGCCAGCAGCTTAGCGCTGCCGGACAGCTACACCTTC
TRBV29-1	-	TRBJ1-2	TRBD1	CSARDRGGYGYTF	TGCAGCGCCCGGGACAGGGGTGGCTATGGCTACACCTTC
TRBV9	-	TRBJ2-5	-	CASSVESGPHETQYF	TGTGCCAGCAGCGTAGAATCAGGGCCACACGAGACCCAGTACTTC
TRBV2	-	TRBJ2-1	-	CASSEALRTNNEQFF	TGTGCCAGCAGTGAAGCGCTACGGACTAACAATGAGCAGTTCTTC
TRBV29-1	-	TRBJ1-1	-	CSVLKQAEAFF	TGCAGCGTTTTAAAACAGGCTGAAGCTTTCTTT
TRBV4-2	-	TRBJ2-3	-	CASSRKEGVIVNTQYF	TGTGCCAGCAGCCGGAAAGAGGGGGTAATCGTGAATACGCAGTATTTT
TRBV7-9	-	TRBJ2-3	TRBD2	CASSFGGDPTDTQYF	TGTGCCAGCAGCTTCGGGGGGGATCCCACAGATACGCAGTATTTT
TRBV20-1	-	TRBJ1-1	TRBD1	CSARTGGPPFF	TGCAGTGCTAGGACAGGGGGCCCACCCTTCTTT
TRBV7-2	-	TRBJ1-2	TRBD1	CASSPDGTGSYGYTF	TGTGCCAGCAGCCCAGACGGGACAGGGAGCTATGGCTACACCTTC
TRBV5-1	-	TRBJ1-1	TRBD1	CASSSPGTGGGTEAFF	TGCGCCAGCAGCTCGCCCGGGACAGGGGGCGGCACTGAAGCTTTCTTT
TRBV18	-	TRBJ2-7	TRBD1	CASSGTGGYEQYF	TGTGCCAGCTCAGGGACAGGGGGATACGAGCAGTACTTC
TRBV6-6	-	TRBJ1-1	TRBD1	CASSYPTGEGTEAFF	TGTGCCAGCAGCTATCCGACAGGGGAGGGCACTGAAGCTTTCTTT
TRBV18	-	TRBJ1-6	TRBD1	CASSRATGASNNSPLHF	TGTGCCAGCTCACGTGCCACAGGGGCCTCAAATAATTCACCCCTCCACTTT
TRBV5-1	-	TRBJ2-1	TRBD2	CASSLGGLAGYNEQFF	TGCGCCAGCAGCTTGGGGGGACTAGCGGGATACAATGAGCAGTTCTTC
TRBV5-4	-	TRBJ2-1	-	CASSFGTPKYNEQFF	TGTGCCAGCAGCTTCGGGACACCGAAATACAATGAGCAGTTCTTC
TRBV7-3	once	TRBJ2-1	TRBD1	CASSPYPGGAVNEQFF	TGTGCCAGCAGCCCCTATCCAGGGGGCGCGGTGAATGAGCAGTTCTTC
TRBV27	-	TRBJ2-5	-	CASSSHRGGETQYF	TGTGCCAGCAGTTCCCACAGGGGAGGAGAGACCCAGTACTTC
TRBV5-4	-	TRBJ1-4	-	CASSDTGKREKLFF	TGTGCCAGCAGTGACACAGGGAAAAGAGAAAAACTGTTTTTT
TRBV2	-	TRBJ2-1	TRBD2	CASSPGRDYNEQFF	TGTGCCAGCAGCCCCGGGAGGGATTACAATGAGCAGTTCTTC
TRBV5-5	few	TRBJ1-2	TRBD1	CASSLTGTGNYGYTF	TGTGCCAGCAGCTTAACCGGGACAGGGAACTATGGCTACACCTTC
TRBV29-1	-	TRBJ2-6	TRBD1	CSVEWAGGWSGANVLTF	TGCAGCGTTGAATGGGCAGGGGGATGGTCTGGGGCCAACGTCCTGACTTTC
TRBV5-4	few	TRBJ1-1	-	CASSENRVNTEAFF	TGTGCCAGCAGCGAAAACAGGGTGAACACTGAAGCTTTCTTT
TRBV6-4	-	TRBJ2-1	TRBD2	CASSAASGGSYNEQFF	TGTGCCAGCAGTGCGGCTAGCGGGGGGTCCTACAATGAGCAGTTCTTC
TRBV6-5	few	TRBJ2-7	TRBD1	CASSYGPGQGYEQYF	TGTGCCAGCAGTTACGGACCGGGACAGGGCTACGAGCAGTACTTC
TRBV7-6	-	TRBJ1-5	TRBD1	CASSSTGGWHQPQHF	TGTGCCAGCAGCAGTACAGGGGGCTGGCATCAGCCCCAGCATTTT
TRBV15	-	TRBJ1-3	TRBD1	CATSKTGGSGNTIYF	TGTGCCACCAGCAAGACAGGGGGCTCTGGAAACACCATATATTTT
TRBV11-2	few	TRBJ2-7	-	CASSRPKGQGSYEQYF	TGTGCCAGCAGCCGCCCGAAAGGGCAGGGATCCTACGAGCAGTACTTC
TRBV7-9	-	TRBJ1-2	-	CASSLGTVSDGYTF	TGTGCCAGCAGCTTAGGGACAGTAAGTGATGGCTACACCTTC
TRBV5-1	-	TRBJ2-1	-	CASTPGYNEQFF	TGCGCCAGCACGCCCGGGTACAATGAGCAGTTCTTC
TRBV29-1	-	TRBJ2-7	TRBD1	CSVGALTGGEQYF	TGCAGCGTTGGGGCCTTGACAGGGGGCGAGCAGTACTTC
TRBV6-6	-	TRBJ1-5	-	CASSYRYREKGQPQHF	TGTGCCAGCAGTTACCGTTACAGGGAAAAGGGTCAGCCCCAGCATTTT